These 13 T cell receptor beta chains came from one sample sequenced in a study of blood T cell repertoires in COVID-19. Produced via immunoSEQ multiplex PCR; TCRdb's table is partial and in-frame only. The repertoire includes approximately 240,000 clones, approximately 79% of them detected once, and over 3% sits in the top ten. The sample comprised peripheral blood. Receptors were obtained from a woman between 40 and 55 years old with active or convalescent COVID-19.

This clone was detected many times. The chain links TRBV6-5 to TRBJ2-7, with D maybe TRBD2 (7 bases). The CDR3 totals 12 residues. Germline V gene data show CDR1 as MNHEY and CDR2 as SVGAGI. V was cut by 2 bases and J by 7 bases, with 9 bases left in between. The CDR3 region is CASSYRGGEQYF. In DNA, the CDR3 is TGTGCCAGCAGTTACAGGGGGGGAGAGCAGTACTTC.

The V gene is TRBV4-1, the J gene TRBJ1-1, with TRBD1 identical over 7 bases. V trimming: 2 bases; J trimming: 0 bases; junction bases outside the gene matches: 6. This CDR3 contains 16 residues. The germline V gene has CDR1 MGHRA and CDR2 YSYEKL. CDR3 sequence (DNA): TGCGCCAGCAGCCAATTTTCGGGACAGATGAACACTGAAGCTTTCTTT. Translation gives CASSQFSGQMNTEAFF.

The chain has TRBV3-1 (or the pseudogene TRBV3-2) and TRBJ1-6; D is ambiguous. CDR1 LGHDT and CDR2 YNNKEL come from the germline V gene (reference sequence). The length of the CDR3 is 16 residues. Between the trimmed V and J ends, which lost 4 bases and 6 bases, there was a span of 16 bases. The CDR3 is CASSRVSEVVNSPLHF. CDR3 in DNA: TGTGCCAGCAGCCGGGTTTCGGAGGTTGTTAATTCACCCCTCCACTTT.

This clone was observed a single time. J is TRBJ2-7 and V is TRBV5-4; D is possibly TRBD1 (5 bases). V was trimmed by 0 bases and J by 0 bases, leaving 10 bases between them. This CDR3 has 15 amino acids. Per germline, CDR1 SGHNT and CDR2 YYREEE (reference sequence). The CDR3 coding sequence is TGTGCCAGCAGCTTGGGGGGCTTCAGCTCCTACGAGCAGTACGTC. The encoded protein is CASSLGGFSSYEQYV.

This sequence joins TRBV6-5 and TRBJ2-7; weak D call: TRBD1 (6 bases). In germline, CDR1 is MNHEY, CDR2 SVGAGI. The germline V and J ends were trimmed by 5 bases and 0 bases, with 8 bases remaining between them. The CDR3 covers 13 residues. The CDR3 sequence: CASSPGVSYEQYV. The CDR3 bases are TGTGCCAGCAGTCCAGGGGTCTCCTACGAGCAGTACGTC.

The chain has TRBV4-1 and TRBJ1-4; 11 bases match TRBD1. The trim removed 1 base at V and 6 bases at J, leaving 10 bases unmatched. CDR1 and CDR2 (germline): MGHRA, YSYEKL. CDR3 length: 18 residues. CDR3 residues: CASSQGPDRGLGYEKLFF. The CDR3 DNA reads as TGCGCCAGCAGCCAAGGTCCGGACAGGGGGCTCGGTTATGAAAAACTGTTTTTT.

The CDR3: CASSEPQGARGYTF. The CDR3 coding sequence is TGTGCCAGCAGTGAGCCACAGGGGGCAAGGGGCTACACCTTC. The rearrangement joins TRBV6-1 to TRBJ1-2, with 9 bases fitting TRBD1. The CDR3 consists of 14 residues. V shed 3 bases, J shed 8 bases, and the junction held 7 bases outside the gene matches. Germline V CDR1 and CDR2: MNHNS, SASEGT.

The table lists this clone with a few counts. The chain is built from TRBV7-6 and TRBJ2-1; perhaps TRBD1 as D (6 bases). Germline assignment: CDR1 SGHVS and CDR2 FNYEAQ. This CDR3 is built from 12 residues. V lost 5 bases, J lost 7 bases, and 9 bases lay in between. CDR3 coding DNA: TGTGCCAGCAGCCCTACAGGGAATGAGCAGTTCTTC. It translates to CASSPTGNEQFF.

This chain links TRBV10-3 with TRBJ1-5, with a weak D call TRBD1 (5 bases). Germline CDR1 ENHRY, CDR2 SYGVKD. The CDR3 extends over 16 amino acids. Between the trimmed V and J ends, which lost 0 bases and 3 bases, there was a span of 12 bases. The DNA for the CDR3 is TGTGCCATCAGTGAGTCGGGGCCGGGTGTCAATCAGCCCCAGCATTTT. Translation: CAISESGPGVNQPQHF.

There are many counts of this clone. J is TRBJ1-4 and V is TRBV7-8, with 9 positions matching TRBD1. V dropped 0 bases and J dropped 7; count of bases not matched to a gene: 3. This CDR3 has 15 amino acids. Germline CDR1 and CDR2: SGHVS and FQNEAQ. In DNA, the CDR3 is TGTGCCAGCAGCTTAGCCGGGACAGGGAGTGAAAAACTGTTTTTT. As protein: CASSLAGTGSEKLFF.

The chain recombines TRBV5-1 with TRBJ1-1, with D possibly TRBD1 on 6 matching bases. Germline V lookup: CDR1 SGHRS, CDR2 YFSETQ. This CDR3 region has 13 residues. Trimming shortened V by 7 bases and J by 0 bases, and 10 bases separated the two germline ends. The CDR3: CASSRGMNTEAFF. As DNA, the CDR3 is TGCGCCAGCTCCAGGGGAATGAACACTGAAGCTTTCTTT.

This clone was seen once. The chain employs TRBV7-8 and TRBJ1-1; no reliable D call. Germline V gene data show CDR1 as SGHVS and CDR2 as FQNEAQ. This CDR3 is built from 15 residues. V lost 5 bases, J lost 1 base, and 14 bases lay in between. CDR3 coding DNA: TGTGCCAGCAGCCCCACTTCTGTTGCGAACACTGAAGCTTTCTTT. Translation: CASSPTSVANTEAFF.

Details on this clone: Other nucleotide sequences from this sample produce the same CDR3. The V call is TRBV30, the J call TRBJ1-2; a weak D match, TRBD1 (5 bases). Germline-derived CDR1 and CDR2 are GTSNPN and SVGIG (reference sequence). V was trimmed by 2 bases and J by 3 bases, leaving 10 bases between them. CDR3 length equals 13 residues. CDR3 amino acids: CAWSPGGDYGYTF. In DNA form, the CDR3 reads TGTGCCTGGAGTCCCGGGGGAGACTATGGCTACACCTTC.